The entry below describes one T cell receptor beta chain. Its target antigen remains unknown. No qualities accompany the bases; no much larger clone lies one base away. The time point label on this specimen signifies: about 28 days (+/-7) after the second vaccine dose. AZD1222 recipients whose second dose came at about 4 weeks and those whose second dose came at about 12 weeks were combined into one group, since spike-specific TCR depth and breadth did not differ between the two schedules. Vaccinee samples came from UK trials COV001 and COV002, including a single-blind randomized controlled phase 2/3 trial of AZD1222 (ChAdOx1 nCoV-19) in healthy adults. For TCRbeta chain sequencing, PBMC samples from trial participants were taken at day 0 and at day 28 after the second dose. The CDR3 goes from the cysteine to the phenylalanine over 15 residues. Kept here is only the CDR3 DNA, which spans 45 bases and is read in frame from base 1. V loses 5 bases, J loses 2 bases, and the germline ends lie 16 bases apart. The CDR1 and CDR2 encoded by the germline V gene are SGHTA and FQGNSA.

The CDR3 regions of human TCRbeta chains were analyzed by immunosequencing. In the source study's methods: Repertoire TCRs were matched against a reference library of SARS-CoV-2-specific TCRs generated with the MIRA antigen-specificity platform. Breadth meant the fraction of unique TCRs that were SARS-CoV-2-associated, whereas depth meant the fraction of total T cells that were SARS-CoV-2-associated. Each spike-specific TCR was assigned to its reactive spike region and to a CD4 or CD8 class using the MIRA data. Log10-transformed breadth and depth values were compared by one-way ANOVA with Sidak's multiple comparisons tests. TCRdb mirrors the immuneACCESS table, restricted to in-frame sequences. Some clones are absent from its copies; in checked studies, under half trace to an unresolved V gene, and the reason for the others is unknown. V and J calls and clone size are copied from that table; D and trimming were computed from the DNA. For this sample there are fewer than 150,000 clones; 85% to 95% appear just once. 4% to 6% of the sample lies in the top ten.

This record belongs to a study of T cell responses to AZD1222 COVID-19 vaccine (dated by TCRdb to the early 2020s). General notes on the study: TCR sequencing covered roughly 230 trial participants: 200 to 220 given two doses of AZD1222 and 26 given two doses of MenACWY control vaccine. Trial participants were enrolled by age into 18-55, 56-69 and 70-plus year subgroups, with roughly 160, 29 and 62 TCR-sequenced participants respectively. Summary of the overall study and its limitations: Reportedly, almost half of the unique spike-specific TCRs recognized epitopes lying outside the regions that are mutated in the B.1.351 and B.1.1.7 variants. Participants were mostly white British and included more females than males, and it was suggested by the authors that clonal diversity may have been underestimated. Conclusions about previously exposed vaccinees are limited, since just five or six AZD1222 recipients were seropositive for SARS-CoV-2 at baseline. Spike-specific TCR breadth and depth rose significantly after two AZD1222 doses compared with day 0 and with MenACWY recipients. CD4 TCRs associated with the vaccine covered the entire spike protein, and the dominant responses were in regions 160-218 and 743-854. No day 14 peak-response samples were available, so repertoires were characterized only after the peak T cell response. In the small 56-69-year group, the increase in depth fell short of significance, most likely because of low power.

The clonotype originates from an adult who received the AZD1222 COVID-19 vaccine. The receptor chain draws on TRBV7-2 and TRBJ2-7; a tentative D match to TRBD1 spans 5 bases. Sequences were derived from peripheral blood, sampled 28 days after the second AZD1222 dose. CDR3 protein: CASSPRQNFAYEQYF. Here is the DNA: TGTGCCAGCAGCCCACGACAGAATTTCGCCTACGAGCAGTACTTC.